The 5 T cell receptor beta chains below come from one sample, sequenced in a study of T cell responses to AZD1222 COVID-19 vaccine. Here immunoSEQ multiplex PCR was the method, and the copy in TCRdb shows in-frame clones only, minus some. This table holds some 170,000 clones, 70% to 90% found once. The sample here was peripheral blood, taken 28 days after the second dose of the MenACWY control vaccine. These receptors were obtained from an adult who received the MenACWY meningococcal vaccine as a control.

The CDR3 coding sequence is TGTGCCAGCAGAAGGACAGTTAACTATGGCTACACCTTC. This sequence encodes CASRRTVNYGYTF. The chain uses TRBV6-5 and TRBJ1-2, with D possibly matching TRBD1 (6 bases). The germline V and J ends were trimmed by 6 bases and 1 base, with 9 bases remaining between them. The CDR3 has 13 residues. Germline CDR1 and CDR2: MNHEY and SVGAGI.

The sample holds a few counts of this clone. The rearrangement joins TRBV7-7 to TRBJ2-2; D is perhaps TRBD1 (6 bases). The CDR3 is 15 amino acids. Deletions cut 4 bases from V and 1 base from J, with 10 bases between. The V gene's germline CDR1 is SSHAT and CDR2 FNYEAQ (reference sequence). CDR3 amino acids: CASSSLQGNTGELFF. In DNA, the CDR3 is TGTGCCAGCAGCTCGCTACAGGGGAACACCGGGGAGCTGTTTTTT.

The gene calls are TRBV30 and TRBJ2-2; TRBD2 matches at 7 bases. Unmatched junction bases numbered 5, after V lost 3 bases and J lost 7 bases. CDR1 and CDR2 from the germline V gene are GTSNPN and SVGIG (reference sequence). CDR3 length: 13 residues. CDR3 in amino acids: CAWSRLAGGELFF. CDR3 nucleotide sequence: TGTGCCTGGAGCCGACTAGCAGGCGGGGAGCTGTTTTTT. Full variable domain (outside the CDR3, taken from reference TRBV30 and TRBJ2-2): SQTIHQWPATLVQPVGSPLSLECTVEGTSNPNLYWYRQAAGRGLQLLFYSVGIGQISSEVPQNLSASRPQDRQFILSSKKLLLSDSGFYLCAWSRLAGGELFFGEGSRLTVL.

V is TRBV12-5 and J is TRBJ2-3; TRBD2 matches at 8 bases. After removal of 7 bases from V and 5 bases from J, the junction contained 8 bases not matched to a gene. The germline CDR1 and CDR2 sequences are LGHNT and FRNRAP. CDR3 size: 14 residues. The CDR3: CASAPGLAGDTQYF. CDR3 nucleotide sequence: TGTGCTAGTGCCCCGGGTCTAGCGGGAGATACGCAGTATTTT.

V is TRBV28 and J is TRBJ1-6; no definite D call. Germline-derived CDR1 and CDR2 are MDHEN and SYDVKM. Trimming shortened V by 2 bases and J by 10 bases, and 15 bases separated the two germline ends. This CDR3 contains 15 residues. CDR3 DNA sequence: TGTGCCAGCAGTTTAGGGTATGGAACGGGATCACCCCTCCACTTT. Translation gives CASSLGYGTGSPLHF. Variable domain in full (rest from reference TRBV28 and TRBJ1-6): DVKVTQSSRYLVKRTGEKVFLECVQDMDHENMFWYRQDPGLGLRLIYFSYDVKMKEKGDIPEGYSVSREKKERFSLILESASTNQTSMYLCASSLGYGTGSPLHFGNGTRLTVT.